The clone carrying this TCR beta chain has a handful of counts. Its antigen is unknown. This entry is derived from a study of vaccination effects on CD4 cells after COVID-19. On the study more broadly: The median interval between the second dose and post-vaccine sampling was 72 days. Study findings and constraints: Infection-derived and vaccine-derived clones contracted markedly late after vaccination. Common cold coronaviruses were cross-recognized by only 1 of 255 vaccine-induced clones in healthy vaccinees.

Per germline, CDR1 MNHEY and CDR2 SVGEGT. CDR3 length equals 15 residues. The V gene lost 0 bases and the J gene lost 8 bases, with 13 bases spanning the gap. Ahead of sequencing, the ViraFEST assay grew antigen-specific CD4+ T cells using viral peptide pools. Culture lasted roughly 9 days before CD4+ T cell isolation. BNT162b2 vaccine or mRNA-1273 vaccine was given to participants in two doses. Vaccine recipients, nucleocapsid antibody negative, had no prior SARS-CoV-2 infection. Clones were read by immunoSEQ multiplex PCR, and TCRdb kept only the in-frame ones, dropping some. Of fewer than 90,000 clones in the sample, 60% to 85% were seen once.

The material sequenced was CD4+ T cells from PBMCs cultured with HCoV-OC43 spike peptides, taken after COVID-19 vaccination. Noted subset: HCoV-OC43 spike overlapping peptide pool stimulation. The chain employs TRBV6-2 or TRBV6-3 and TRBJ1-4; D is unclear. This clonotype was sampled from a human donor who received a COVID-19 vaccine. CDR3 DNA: TGTGCCAGCAGTTACTCGACTGGGCCCATGGAAAAACTGTTTTTT. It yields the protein CASSYSTGPMEKLFF.